Below are 17 T cell receptor beta chains sequenced from a single sample in a study of shared clonotypes between healthy human individuals. The table came from immunoSEQ multiplex PCR; TCRdb's copy has only in-frame clones and leaves some out. The sample holds over 2 million clones, about 95% seen once. Naive CD8 cells were CD45RO-negative, positively selected for CCR7, excluding terminally differentiated effector memory CD45RA+ cells. Sequenced material: naive CD8+ T cells sorted from blood. Receptors originate from a man between 18 and 35 years old in good health.

This chain connects TRBV11-2 to TRBJ2-1, with 8 bases fitting TRBD2. Unmatched junction bases numbered 13, after V lost 0 bases and J lost 0 bases. The V gene's germline CDR1 is SGHAT and CDR2 FQNNGV. This CDR3 is built from 20 residues. The DNA for the CDR3 is TGTGCCAGCAGCTTAGATCTAGGCCTAGCGGGTAGGAGCTCCTACAATGAGCAGTTCTTC. Its protein is CASSLDLGLAGRSSYNEQFF.

CDR3: CASSLSSMNIQYF. DNA of the CDR3: TGTGCCAGCAGTCTCAGCTCAATGAACATTCAGTACTTC. V usage is TRBV6-1 and J usage is TRBJ2-4; D gene ambiguous. Trimming stripped 5 bases from V and 7 bases from J, with 12 bases between. Germline V lookup: CDR1 MNHNS, CDR2 SASEGT. CDR3 length equals 13 residues.

The rearrangement links TRBV12-5 to TRBJ2-3; D remains unclear. The germline gives CDR1 LGHNT, CDR2 FRNRAP. This CDR3 is 14 amino acids long. V lost 2 bases and J lost 3, with 9 bases in between. Here the CDR3 DNA reads TGTGCTAGTGGTTTGCCCGCAGAGACAGATACGCAGTATTTT. Translation: CASGLPAETDTQYF. The entire variable domain, with the rest obtained from reference TRBV12-5 and TRBJ2-3, is as follows: DARVTQTPRHKVTEMGQEVTMRCQPILGHNTVFWYRQTMMQGLELLAYFRNRAPLDDSGMPKDRFSAEMPDATLATLKIQPSEPRDSAVYFCASGLPAETDTQYFGPGTRLTVL.

V and J are TRBV7-9 and TRBJ2-2; D ambiguous. This CDR3 spans 16 amino acids. Germline V gene data show CDR1 as SEHNR and CDR2 as FQNEAQ (reference sequence). Deletions cut 4 bases from V and 3 bases from J, with 15 bases between. CDR3 sequence (DNA): TGTGCCAGCAGCTCCCTTAGGGTCGAGGACACCGGGGAGCTGTTTTTT. Its translation is CASSSLRVEDTGELFF. Based on the CDR3 plus reference TRBV7-9 and TRBJ2-2, the full variable domain is DTGVSQNPRHKITKRGQNVTFRCDPISEHNRLYWYRQTLGQGPEFLTYFQNEAQLEKSRLLSDRFSAERPKGSFSTLEIQRTEQGDSAMYLCASSSLRVEDTGELFFGEGSRLTVL.

This chain joins TRBV7-9 and TRBJ2-2, with 9 nucleotides matching TRBD1. Germline values: CDR1 SEHNR, CDR2 FQNEAQ (reference sequence). The CDR3 is made up of 15 amino acids. V shed 8 bases and J 0 bases; nucleotides not matched to a gene: 4. In nucleotides, the CDR3 is TGTGCCAGCTCAGGGGACAGGGCGAACACCGGGGAGCTGTTTTTT. Amino acids: CASSGDRANTGELFF.

The V and J genes are TRBV6-1 and TRBJ2-5; D ambiguous. The CDR3 length is 12 residues. Deletions cut 7 bases from V and 3 bases from J, with 9 bases between. CDR1 and CDR2 from the germline V gene are MNHNS and SASEGT. CDR3 nucleotide sequence: TGTGCCAGCACTGCTACAGAAGAGACCCAGTACTTC. It is translated as CASTATEETQYF.

Comment on this clone: Germline is not matched at one junction end, which may reflect a read error. The chain couples TRBV25-1 to TRBJ1-1, with D uncertain. Germline values: CDR1 MGHDK, CDR2 SYGVNS. The CDR3 totals 8 residues. The CDR3 coding sequence is TGTGCCAGCATTGAAGCTTTCTTT. This sequence encodes CASIEAFF.

The chain has TRBV6-5 and TRBJ2-2; D is ambiguous. Per germline, CDR1 MNHEY and CDR2 SVGAGI. V was cut by 2 bases and J by 1 base, with 5 bases left in between. CDR3 length: 14 amino acids. The CDR3, as DNA: TGTGCCAGCAGTTACGAGGTGAACACCGGGGAGCTGTTTTTT. Protein sequence: CASSYEVNTGELFF.

The chain has TRBV30 and TRBJ1-5; 9 nucleotides line up with TRBD1. V lost 2 bases and J lost 3; bases outside the gene matches: 5. This CDR3 region has 15 residues. Germline V lookup: CDR1 GTSNPN, CDR2 SVGIG (reference sequence). This chain's CDR3 is CAWSSGQGANQPQHF. The CDR3 DNA follows: TGTGCCTGGAGTTCGGGACAGGGCGCCAATCAGCCCCAGCATTTT. Based on the CDR3 plus reference TRBV30 and TRBJ1-5, the full variable domain is SQTIHQWPATLVQPVGSPLSLECTVEGTSNPNLYWYRQAAGRGLQLLFYSVGIGQISSEVPQNLSASRPQDRQFILSSKKLLLSDSGFYLCAWSSGQGANQPQHFGDGTRLSIL.

About this clone: Other DNA sequences in the same sample also yield this CDR3. V usage is TRBV27 and J usage is TRBJ2-7; perhaps TRBD2 as D (6 bases). The length of the CDR3 is 15 residues. V dropped 2 bases and J dropped 1 base, with 12 bases sitting between them. From germline, CDR1 is MNHEY and CDR2 SMNVEV (reference sequence). CDR3 bases: TGTGCCAGCAGTTTACTCGGGGGACCGTCCTACGAGCAGTACTTC. Protein product: CASSLLGGPSYEQYF.

The chain employs TRBV7-9 and TRBJ2-7; D is undetermined. V lost 5 bases to trimming and J lost 6 bases, with 20 bases between them. There are 15 residues in the CDR3. Germline V gene lookup returns CDR1 SEHNR and CDR2 FQNEAQ (reference sequence). This chain's CDR3 is CASSPPGLPLPEQYF. CDR3 DNA sequence: TGTGCCAGCAGCCCCCCGGGTCTCCCTCTCCCCGAGCAGTACTTC.

This clone appeared a few times. This chain links TRBV5-4 with TRBJ2-5; no reliable D call. The CDR3 is made up of 14 amino acids. Germline CDR1 and CDR2: SGHNT and YYREEE (reference sequence). The V end lost 0 bases, the J end lost 0 bases, and 6 bases lay between the germline ends. The CDR3 region has the DNA TGTGCCAGCAGCTTGGAAAGGGACCAAGAGACCCAGTACTTC. This codes for CASSLERDQETQYF. Using reference TRBV5-4 and TRBJ2-5 for the parts outside the CDR3, the full variable domain is ETGVTQSPTHLIKTRGQQVTLRCSSQSGHNTVSWYQQALGQGPQFIFQYYREEENGRGNFPPRFSGLQFPNYSSELNVNALELDDSALYLCASSLERDQETQYFGPGTRLLVL.

Turning to this clone: This CDR3 is also generated by other DNA sequences in the sample. V gene TRBV28 combines with J gene TRBJ2-5, with 7 bases matching TRBD2. CDR1 MDHEN and CDR2 SYDVKM come from the germline V gene. The CDR3 sequence is 13 residues long. The ends lost 6 bases at V and 5 bases at J; junction bases unmatched: 6. CDR3 nucleotides: TGTGCCAGCAGCTCGGCCGGGGGGGAGACCCAGTACTTC. Its protein product is CASSSAGGETQYF.

The V gene is TRBV5-1, the J gene TRBJ2-3; D remains unclear. This CDR3 is 14 amino acids long. The ends were cut back, 0 bases at V and 0 bases at J, with 5 bases in the middle. Germline V gives CDR1 SGHRS, CDR2 YFSETQ. Here the CDR3 DNA reads TGCGCCAGCAGCTTGGACCCTAGCACAGATACGCAGTATTTT. It is translated as CASSLDPSTDTQYF.

Concerning this clone: The sample holds other DNA sequences that translate to the same CDR3. This chain links TRBV6-5 with TRBJ2-7, with D unresolved. V was shortened by 0 bases and J by 0 bases, with 12 bases between the two germline ends. This CDR3 region has 16 residues. Germline-derived CDR1 and CDR2 are MNHEY and SVGAGI. CDR3 region: CASSYSKGESSYEQYF. Here the CDR3 DNA reads TGTGCCAGCAGTTACTCCAAGGGTGAGAGCTCCTACGAGCAGTACTTC.

The genes are TRBV6-4 and TRBJ2-3, with 11 bases lining up with TRBD2. After removal of 0 bases from V and 2 bases from J, the junction contained 4 bases not matched to a gene. Germline V gives CDR1 MRHNA, CDR2 SNTAGT. CDR3 length: 17 residues. This chain's CDR3 is CASSDSIAGGPTDTQYF. The CDR3 region has the DNA TGTGCCAGCAGTGACTCGATAGCGGGGGGGCCCACAGATACGCAGTATTTT.

V usage is TRBV11-2 and J usage is TRBJ2-7, with 9 bases that match TRBD2. J was trimmed by 0 bases and V by 4 bases; bases with no gene match: 7. The CDR3 totals 16 residues. Germline V gives CDR1 SGHAT, CDR2 FQNNGV. The CDR3 nucleotides read TGTGCCAGCAGCTCCAGCGGGAGGAAGAGCTCCTACGAGCAGTACTTC. This codes for CASSSSGRKSSYEQYF.